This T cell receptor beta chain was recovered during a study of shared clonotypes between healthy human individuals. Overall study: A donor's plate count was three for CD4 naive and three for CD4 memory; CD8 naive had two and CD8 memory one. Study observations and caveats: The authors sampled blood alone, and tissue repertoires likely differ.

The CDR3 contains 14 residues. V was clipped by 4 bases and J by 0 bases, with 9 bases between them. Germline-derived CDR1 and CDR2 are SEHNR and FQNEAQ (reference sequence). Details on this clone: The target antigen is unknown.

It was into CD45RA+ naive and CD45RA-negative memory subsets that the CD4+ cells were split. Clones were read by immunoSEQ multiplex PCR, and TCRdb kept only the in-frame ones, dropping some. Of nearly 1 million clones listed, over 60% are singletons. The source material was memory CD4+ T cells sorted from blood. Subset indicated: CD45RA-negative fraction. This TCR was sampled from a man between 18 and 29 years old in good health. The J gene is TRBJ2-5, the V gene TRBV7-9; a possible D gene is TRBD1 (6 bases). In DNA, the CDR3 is TGTGCCAGCAGCTCCCAGGGGTACCAAGAGACCCAGTACTTC. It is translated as CASSSQGYQETQYF.